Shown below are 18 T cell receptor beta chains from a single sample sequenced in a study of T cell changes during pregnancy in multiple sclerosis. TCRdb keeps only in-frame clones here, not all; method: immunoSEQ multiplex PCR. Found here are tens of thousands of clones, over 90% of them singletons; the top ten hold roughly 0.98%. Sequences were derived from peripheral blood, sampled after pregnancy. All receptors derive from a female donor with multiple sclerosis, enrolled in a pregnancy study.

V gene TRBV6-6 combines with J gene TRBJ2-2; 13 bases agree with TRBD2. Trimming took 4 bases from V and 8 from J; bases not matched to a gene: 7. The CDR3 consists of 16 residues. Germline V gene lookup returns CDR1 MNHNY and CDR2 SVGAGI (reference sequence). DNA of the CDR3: TGTGCCAGCAGTTCGTGGACTAGCGGGGGAAGGGGGGAGCTGTTTTTT. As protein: CASSSWTSGGRGELFF.

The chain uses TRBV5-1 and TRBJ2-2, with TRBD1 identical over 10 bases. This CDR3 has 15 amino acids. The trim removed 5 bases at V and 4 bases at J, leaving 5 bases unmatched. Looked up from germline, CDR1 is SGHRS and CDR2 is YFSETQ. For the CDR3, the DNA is TGCGCCAGCAGTCCCGGGACAGGGGCCACCGGGGAGCTGTTTTTT. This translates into CASSPGTGATGELFF.

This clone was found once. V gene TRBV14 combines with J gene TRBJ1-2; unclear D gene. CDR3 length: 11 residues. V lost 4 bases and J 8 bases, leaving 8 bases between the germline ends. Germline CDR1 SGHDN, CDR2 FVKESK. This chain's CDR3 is CASSRLGGYTF. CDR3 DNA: TGTGCCAGCAGCCGTCTAGGAGGCTACACCTTC.

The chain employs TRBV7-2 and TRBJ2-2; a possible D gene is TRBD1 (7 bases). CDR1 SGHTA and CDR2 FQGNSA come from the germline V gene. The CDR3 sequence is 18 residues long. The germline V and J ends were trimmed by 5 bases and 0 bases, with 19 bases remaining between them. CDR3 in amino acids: CASSSSGGGFANTGELFF. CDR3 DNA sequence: TGTGCCAGCAGCAGCTCCGGAGGGGGCTTCGCGAACACCGGGGAGCTGTTTTTT.

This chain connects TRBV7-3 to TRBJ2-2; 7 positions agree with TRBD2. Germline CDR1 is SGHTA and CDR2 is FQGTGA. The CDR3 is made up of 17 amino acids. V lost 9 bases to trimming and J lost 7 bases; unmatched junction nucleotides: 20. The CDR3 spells CARGGVERVRLIGELFF. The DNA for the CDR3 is TGTGCCAGGGGGGGGGTTGAACGGGTCAGGTTAATCGGGGAGCTGTTTTTT.

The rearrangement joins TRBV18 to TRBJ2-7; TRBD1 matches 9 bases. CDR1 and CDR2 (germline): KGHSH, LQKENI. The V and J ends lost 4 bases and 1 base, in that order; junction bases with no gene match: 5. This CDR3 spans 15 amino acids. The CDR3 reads CASSLAGTGSYEQYF. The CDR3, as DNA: TGTGCCAGCTCACTAGCCGGGACAGGGTCCTACGAGCAGTACTTC.

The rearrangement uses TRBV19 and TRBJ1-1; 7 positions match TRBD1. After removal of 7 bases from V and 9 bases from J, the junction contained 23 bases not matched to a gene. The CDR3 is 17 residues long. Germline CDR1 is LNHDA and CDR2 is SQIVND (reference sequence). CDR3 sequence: CASTSLPGQRPEGKAFF. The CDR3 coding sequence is TGTGCCAGTACTTCATTACCGGGACAGCGGCCCGAGGGAAAAGCTTTCTTT.

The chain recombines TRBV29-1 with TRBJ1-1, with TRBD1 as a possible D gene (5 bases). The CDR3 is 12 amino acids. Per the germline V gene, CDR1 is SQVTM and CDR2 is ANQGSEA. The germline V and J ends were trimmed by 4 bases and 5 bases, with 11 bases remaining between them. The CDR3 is CSVVPGETEAFF. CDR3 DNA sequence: TGCAGCGTTGTCCCGGGGGAAACTGAAGCTTTCTTT.

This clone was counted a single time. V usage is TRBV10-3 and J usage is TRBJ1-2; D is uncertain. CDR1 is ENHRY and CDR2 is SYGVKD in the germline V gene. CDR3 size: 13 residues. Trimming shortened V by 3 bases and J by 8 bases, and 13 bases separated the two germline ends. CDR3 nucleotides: TGTGCCATCAGTGAAGCAGAGGCTTACGGCTACACCTTC. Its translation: CAISEAEAYGYTF.

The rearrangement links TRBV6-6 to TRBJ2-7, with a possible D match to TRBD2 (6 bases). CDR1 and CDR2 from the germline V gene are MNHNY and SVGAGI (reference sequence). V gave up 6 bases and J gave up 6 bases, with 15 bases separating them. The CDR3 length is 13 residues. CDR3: CASSPEGFGEQYF. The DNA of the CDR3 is TGTGCCAGCAGCCCGGAGGGGTTCGGCGAGCAGTACTTC.

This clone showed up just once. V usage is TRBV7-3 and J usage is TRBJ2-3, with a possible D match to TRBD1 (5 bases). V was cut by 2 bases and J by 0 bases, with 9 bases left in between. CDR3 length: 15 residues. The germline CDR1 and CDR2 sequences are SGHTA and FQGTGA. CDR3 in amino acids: CASSLDRISTDTQYF. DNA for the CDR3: TGTGCCAGCAGCTTAGACAGAATAAGCACAGATACGCAGTATTTT. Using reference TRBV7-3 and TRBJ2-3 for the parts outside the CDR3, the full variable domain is GAGVSQTPSNKVTEKGKYVELRCDPISGHTALYWYRQSLGQGPEFLIYFQGTGAADDSGLPNDRFFAVRPEGSVSTLKIQRTERGDSAVYLCASSLDRISTDTQYFGPGTRLTVL.

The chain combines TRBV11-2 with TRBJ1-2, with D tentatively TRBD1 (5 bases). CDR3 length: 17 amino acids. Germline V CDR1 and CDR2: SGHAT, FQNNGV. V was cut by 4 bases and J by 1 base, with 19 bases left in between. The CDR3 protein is CASSYYWTPGGNYGYTF. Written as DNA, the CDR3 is TGTGCCAGCAGCTATTACTGGACACCCGGTGGTAACTATGGCTACACCTTC.

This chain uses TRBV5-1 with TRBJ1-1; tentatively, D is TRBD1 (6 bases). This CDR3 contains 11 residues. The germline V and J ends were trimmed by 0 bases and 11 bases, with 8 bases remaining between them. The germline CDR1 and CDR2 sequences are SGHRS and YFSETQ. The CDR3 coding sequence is TGCGCCAGCAGCTTGGGGCAGGGGGCTTTCTTT. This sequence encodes CASSLGQGAFF. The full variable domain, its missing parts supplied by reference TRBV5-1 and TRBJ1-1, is KAGVTQTPRYLIKTRGQQVTLSCSPISGHRSVSWYQQTPGQGLQFLFEYFSETQRNKGNFPGRFSGRQFSNSRSEMNVSTLELGDSALYLCASSLGQGAFFGQGTRLTVV.

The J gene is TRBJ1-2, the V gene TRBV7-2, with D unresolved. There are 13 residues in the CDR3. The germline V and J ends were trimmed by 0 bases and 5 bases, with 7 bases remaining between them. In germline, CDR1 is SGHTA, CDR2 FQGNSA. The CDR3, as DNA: TGTGCCAGCAGCTTAGCGCCGGAGTATGGCTACACCTTC. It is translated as CASSLAPEYGYTF.

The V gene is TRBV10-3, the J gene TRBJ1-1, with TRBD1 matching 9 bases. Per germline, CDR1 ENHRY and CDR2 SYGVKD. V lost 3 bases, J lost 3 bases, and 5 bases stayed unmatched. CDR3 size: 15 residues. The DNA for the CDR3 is TGTGCCATCAGTGATCCGGGACAGGGCCACACTGAAGCTTTCTTT. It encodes CAISDPGQGHTEAFF.

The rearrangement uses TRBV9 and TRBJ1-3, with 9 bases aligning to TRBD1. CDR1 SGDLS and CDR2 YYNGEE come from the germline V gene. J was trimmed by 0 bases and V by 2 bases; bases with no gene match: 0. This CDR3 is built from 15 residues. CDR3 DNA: TGTGCCAGCAGCGTGACAGGGGGCTCTGGAAACACCATATATTTT. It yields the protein CASSVTGGSGNTIYF.

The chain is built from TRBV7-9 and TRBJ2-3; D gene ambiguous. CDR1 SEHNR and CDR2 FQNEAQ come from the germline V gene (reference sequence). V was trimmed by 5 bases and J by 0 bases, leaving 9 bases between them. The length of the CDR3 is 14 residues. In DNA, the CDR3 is TGTGCCAGCAGCCCCCTCTCTAGCACAGATACGCAGTATTTT. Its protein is CASSPLSSTDTQYF.

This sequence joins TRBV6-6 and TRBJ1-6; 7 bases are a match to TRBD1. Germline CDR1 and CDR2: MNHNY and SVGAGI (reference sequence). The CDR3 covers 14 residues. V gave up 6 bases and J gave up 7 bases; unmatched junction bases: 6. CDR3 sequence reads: CASRIGDSNSPLHF. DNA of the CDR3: TGTGCCAGCAGGATCGGGGACAGCAATTCACCCCTCCACTTT.